A selection of T cell receptor beta chains follows, all from one sample in a study of T-cell memory formation after mild COVID-19. MiXCR, run by TCRdb on the 5' RACE reads, gives a single entry per CDR3 protein. The sample yields some 320,000 distinct CDR3 sequences, around an eighth seen once. Sequenced: PBMCs or a T cell subset sorted from them (not recorded which). The source of these receptors is a man between 18 and 29 years old who had mild COVID-19 (a few samples of this study predate the infection). Cell type and time point are not known. The CDR3 runs from the conserved cysteine through the conserved F or W. Each record gives: D gene, clone size, J gene, CDR3 length, V gene, CDR3 DNA, CDR3 protein. D genes are given only for firm matches. Rows may omit the clone size; those that give it use once, few, many or a size class.

>-|-|TRBJ1-1|13|TRBV9
TGTGCCAGCAGCGTGAGGGCAGGGACTGAAGCTTTCTTT
CASSVRAGTEAFF
>-|-|TRBJ2-1|10|TRBV20-1
TGCAGTGCTAACGAGGCTGAGCAGTTCTTC
CSANEAEQFF
>-|many|TRBJ2-5|14|TRBV20-1
TGCAGTGCTAGAGTATCGGGGCGTGGAGAGACCCAGTACTTC
CSARVSGRGETQYF
>-|-|TRBJ1-2|13|TRBV6-5
TGTGCCAGCAGTTGGGGGGCTAACTATGGCTACACCTTC
CASSWGANYGYTF
>-|few|TRBJ1-2|18|TRBV10-3
TGTGCCATCAGTGAGTGGGCTGGCAGGGAAGTGTACAGCTATGGCTACACCTTC
CAISEWAGREVYSYGYTF
>-|few|TRBJ1-5|14|TRBV7-8
TGTGCCAGCAGCTCGGGGACCTCGGGGCAGCCCCAGCATTTT
CASSSGTSGQPQHF
>-|-|TRBJ1-2|14|TRBV7-9
TGTGCCAGCAGCTTAGTTACTTCTAACTATGGCTACACCTTC
CASSLVTSNYGYTF
>TRBD2|many|TRBJ2-3|16|TRBV5-1
TGCGCCAGCAGCGAGGGACTAGCGGGGACCTCTGGTACGCAGTATTTT
CASSEGLAGTSGTQYF
>-|many|TRBJ2-2|13|TRBV5-6
TGTGCCAGCAGCTTACTCCTCGCCGGGGAGCTGTTTTTT
CASSLLLAGELFF
>-|-|TRBJ2-1|14|TRBV24-1
TGTGCCACCAGTGATTTCTCCAGCGGCAATGAGCAGTTCTTC
CATSDFSSGNEQFF
>-|-|TRBJ1-5|16|TRBV6-2/TRBV6-3
TGTGCCAGCAGTTCCCAATACAGAGTTAGCAATCAGCCCCAGCATTTT
CASSSQYRVSNQPQHF
>-|-|TRBJ1-1|15|TRBV20-1
TGCAGTGCGATCGGTGGGGGCCTACCTTACACTGAAGCTTTCTTT
CSAIGGGLPYTEAFF
>-|-|TRBJ2-7|11|TRBV5-1
TGCGCCAGCAGCCTACAGGACGAGCAGTACTTC
CASSLQDEQYF
>TRBD2|few|TRBJ2-2|14|TRBV6-2/TRBV6-3
TGTGCCAGCACCAACCGGGGGGAGACCGGGGAGCTGTTTTTT
CASTNRGETGELFF
>-|-|TRBJ2-3|17|TRBV4-1
TGCGCCAGCGCTTTCCGGGGCGGACCGACTAGCACAGATACGCAGTATTTT
CASAFRGGPTSTDTQYF
>-|-|TRBJ1-5|12|TRBV7-2
TGTGCCAGCAGCTTGGGTTGGGGGCCCCAGCATTTT
CASSLGWGPQHF